Here is one T cell receptor beta chain with its context. Authors' methods: Amplification from reference gene primers served as the basis for estimated nucleated cell counts. TCRdb keeps only in-frame clones here, not all; method: immunoSEQ multiplex PCR. That table is the source of V, J and clone size, and D and trimming were worked out from the DNA. The repertoire holds fewer than 350,000 clones, approximately 83% seen once, with around 2.1% in the top ten. This entry is derived from a study of blood T cell repertoires in COVID-19. The CDR3 is 19 amino acids. From germline, CDR1 is MGHRA and CDR2 YSYEKL. Trimming left V 1 base short and J 3 bases short, with 24 bases between.

Sequencing was performed on peripheral blood. The V gene is TRBV4-1, the J gene TRBJ1-1; D possibly corresponds to TRBD1 (5 bases). This receptor was obtained from a woman in her twenties or thirties who had recovered from COVID-19. In DNA, the CDR3 is TGCGCCAGCAGCCAAGCCGGTATGGACGGGGGTTTATATTACACTGAAGCTTTCTTT. Encoded protein: CASSQAGMDGGLYYTEAFF.